A single sample is the source of the 30 T cell receptor beta chains below, sequenced in a study of blood T cell repertoires in COVID-19. TCRdb's table, derived via immunoSEQ multiplex PCR, lists solely in-frame clones and lacks some. The sample comprises some 350,000 clones, approximately 92% of which are singletons, and approximately 1% rests with the top ten. The material sequenced was PBMCs or T cells enriched from blood (not recorded which). The receptor source for this set is a man younger than 30 who had recovered from COVID-19.

The CDR3 DNA reads as TGCGCCAGCAGCCAAGATTTGACTAGCGGCACCGGGGAGCTGTTTTTT. Translated: CASSQDLTSGTGELFF. The chain is built from TRBV4-3 and TRBJ2-2, with 9 bases aligning to TRBD2. The CDR3 extends over 16 amino acids. Trimming took 0 bases from V and 4 from J; bases not matched to a gene: 3. Per the germline V gene, CDR1 is LGHNA and CDR2 is YSLEER.

This clone was recorded once. V is TRBV11-2 and J is TRBJ2-5; 9 bases are shared with TRBD1. The CDR3 is made up of 15 amino acids. The junction had 8 bases not matched to a gene; V was cut back by 5 bases and J by 4 bases. Germline V gene data show CDR1 as SGHAT and CDR2 as FQNNGV. The CDR3 DNA reads TGTGCCAGCAGCACCCGGACAGGGGTCCCAGAGACCCAGTACTTC. Amino acid sequence: CASSTRTGVPETQYF.

This clone was detected only once. This chain joins TRBV6-5 and TRBJ2-1; 9 bases are shared with TRBD2. Germline values: CDR1 MNHEY, CDR2 SVGAGI. The V and J ends lost 7 bases and 4 bases, in that order; junction bases with no gene match: 8. The CDR3 contains 15 residues. The CDR3 region is CASKISSGRYNEQFF. Here the CDR3 DNA reads TGTGCCAGCAAGATTAGTAGCGGGAGATACAATGAGCAGTTCTTC.

The chain joins TRBV3-1 (or the pseudogene TRBV3-2) to TRBJ2-2; D unclear. The CDR3 has 11 amino acids. Per germline, CDR1 LGHDT and CDR2 YNNKEL (reference sequence). Trimming took 6 bases from V and 6 from J, leaving 5 bases between them. The CDR3 nucleotides read TGTGCCAGCAGGGCGGCCGGGGAGCTGTTTTTT. Protein sequence: CASRAAGELFF.

This clone showed up just a few times. The rearrangement links TRBV28 to TRBJ1-5; TRBD1 aligns across 7 bases. The CDR3 runs 16 residues. From germline, CDR1 is MDHEN and CDR2 SYDVKM. V lost 4 bases, J lost 6 bases, and 12 bases stayed unmatched. CDR3: CASSSSLNRGSQPQHF. For the CDR3, the DNA is TGTGCCAGCAGTTCCTCCCTAAACAGGGGCAGTCAGCCCCAGCATTTT.

V is TRBV19 and J is TRBJ2-3; a possible D gene is TRBD2 (6 bases). This CDR3 has 17 residues. CDR1 is LNHDA and CDR2 is SQIVND in the germline V gene (reference sequence). V lost 3 bases, J lost 2 bases, and 18 bases lay in between. CDR3 nucleotides: TGTGCCAGTAGTATGAGGGCCGGGACTTCAGCCACAGATACGCAGTATTTT. Translating gives CASSMRAGTSATDTQYF.

The chain links TRBV19 to TRBJ1-2, with TRBD1 matching over 10 bases. This CDR3 region has 14 residues. V shed 4 bases, J shed 6 bases, and the junction held 5 bases outside the gene matches. Germline CDR1 LNHDA, CDR2 SQIVND (reference sequence). In DNA, the CDR3 is TGTGCCAGTAGTAGGGACAGGGGAACAAATGGCTACACCTTC. Translating it yields CASSRDRGTNGYTF.

The rearrangement links TRBV18 to TRBJ1-2; TRBD1 might be the D (5 bases). This CDR3 spans 13 amino acids. Trimming removed 10 bases from V and 1 base from J, with 13 bases in between. Per the germline V gene, CDR1 is KGHSH and CDR2 is LQKENI. CDR3 residues: CATSSGGNYGYTF. CDR3 bases: TGTGCCACCTCCTCCGGGGGTAACTATGGCTACACCTTC.

The V call is TRBV18, the J call TRBJ2-1; 14 bases line up with TRBD2. Germline values: CDR1 KGHSH, CDR2 LQKENI. V shed 3 bases, J shed 5 bases, and the junction held 6 bases outside the gene matches. This CDR3 is built from 17 residues. This chain's CDR3 is CASSPGLAGAFDNEQFF. The CDR3 DNA is TGTGCCAGCTCACCGGGACTAGCGGGAGCGTTCGACAATGAGCAGTTCTTC.

This clone has only one observation. V usage is TRBV5-5 and J usage is TRBJ2-1; 7 positions agree with TRBD2. Per the germline V gene, CDR1 is SGHKS and CDR2 is YYEKEE (reference sequence). After removal of 4 bases from V and 3 bases from J, the junction contained 10 bases not matched to a gene. The CDR3 totals 16 residues. In DNA, the CDR3 is TGTGCCAGCAGCCCCTCAGGGAGGGGACTCTACAATGAGCAGTTCTTC. Translating it yields CASSPSGRGLYNEQFF.

The V gene is TRBV5-1, the J gene TRBJ1-6, with 7 bases lining up with TRBD1. The germline gives CDR1 SGHRS, CDR2 YFSETQ. J was trimmed by 0 bases and V by 0 bases; bases with no gene match: 3. This CDR3 region has 17 residues. The CDR3 is CASSLVDRSSYNSPLHF. In nucleotides, the CDR3 is TGCGCCAGCAGCTTGGTGGACAGGAGCTCCTATAATTCACCCCTCCACTTT.

This clone was seen once. The chain employs TRBV6-4 and TRBJ1-1; TRBD1 is a possible D gene (6 bases). CDR1 is MRHNA and CDR2 is SNTAGT in the germline V gene. The CDR3 runs 13 residues. Trimming left V 0 bases short and J 10 bases short, with 12 bases between. CDR3 in DNA: TGTGCCAGCAGTGACTCTACGGGAGGGGGAGCTTTCTTT. Encoded protein: CASSDSTGGGAFF.

The chain employs TRBV28 and TRBJ2-7; no clear D gene. The CDR3 spans 13 residues. V was clipped by 3 bases and J by 5 bases, with 11 bases between them. Per germline, CDR1 MDHEN and CDR2 SYDVKM. Written as DNA, the CDR3 is TGTGCCAGCAGTTTTGGTGGGCCCCACGAGCAGTACTTC. This sequence encodes CASSFGGPHEQYF.

CDR3 sequence: CASSPTLSADTQYF. In DNA form, the CDR3 reads TGTGCCAGCTCACCAACGCTATCGGCAGATACGCAGTATTTT. This chain connects TRBV18 to TRBJ2-3; D remains unclear. The CDR3 runs to 14 residues. Germline V gives CDR1 KGHSH, CDR2 LQKENI. With 2 bases removed from V and 4 bases from J, the gap between germline ends came to 10 bases.

The chain has TRBV3-1 (or the pseudogene TRBV3-2) and TRBJ2-5; D possibly corresponds to TRBD1 (6 bases). This CDR3 comprises 15 residues. Germline assignment: CDR1 LGHDT and CDR2 YNNKEL (reference sequence). V shed 4 bases and J shed 5 bases, with 17 bases lying between them. CDR3 amino acids: CASSRWTDGRETQYF. The CDR3, as DNA: TGTGCCAGCAGCCGCTGGACAGACGGCCGGGAGACCCAGTACTTC.

The gene calls are TRBV28 and TRBJ2-7; TRBD1 agrees at 9 bases. The CDR3 has 14 residues. Germline loops: CDR1 MDHEN, CDR2 SYDVKM. V was pared by 3 bases and J by 2 bases, with 2 bases of the junction left unmatched. Here the CDR3 reads CASSLGQGPYEQYF. The DNA for the CDR3 is TGTGCCAGCAGTTTGGGACAGGGACCCTACGAGCAGTACTTC.

This clone has only a few counts. This chain connects TRBV9 to TRBJ1-6; perhaps TRBD1 as D (5 bases). The germline gives CDR1 SGDLS, CDR2 YYNGEE. The CDR3 is 13 amino acids. Deletions cut 0 bases from V and 10 bases from J, with 8 bases between. In DNA form, the CDR3 reads TGTGCCAGCAGCGTAGACTGGGGCTCACCCCTCCACTTT. Its translation: CASSVDWGSPLHF.

This chain connects TRBV5-1 to TRBJ1-1; D is possibly TRBD1 (5 bases). This CDR3 is built from 14 residues. V was cut by 0 bases and J by 5 bases, with 11 bases left in between. CDR1 SGHRS and CDR2 YFSETQ come from the germline V gene. This CDR3 is CASSLDWGTTEAFF. For the CDR3, the DNA is TGCGCCAGCAGCTTGGACTGGGGCACGACTGAAGCTTTCTTT.

The chain combines TRBV10-3 with TRBJ1-4; tentatively, D is TRBD1 (5 bases). Germline V gene data show CDR1 as ENHRY and CDR2 as SYGVKD. The CDR3 covers 16 residues. V was cut by 3 bases and J by 0 bases, with 11 bases left in between. CDR3 residues: CAISDGRAATNEKLFF. In DNA form, the CDR3 reads TGTGCCATCAGTGACGGCAGGGCCGCAACTAATGAAAAACTGTTTTTT.

In the case of this clone: Other DNA sequences from this sample encode an identical CDR3 as well. The chain joins TRBV2 to TRBJ2-7; D is undetermined. The CDR3 is 12 residues long. V lost 3 bases and J lost 3, with 6 bases in between. The germline gives CDR1 SNHLY, CDR2 FYNNEI. The CDR3 sequence is CASSESRYEQYF. CDR3 DNA sequence: TGTGCCAGCAGTGAGAGTCGCTACGAGCAGTACTTC.

In regard to this clone: The sample carries other DNA sequences with the same CDR3. This rearrangement joins TRBV28 to TRBJ2-7; a possible D gene is TRBD1 (6 bases). CDR1 and CDR2 (germline): MDHEN, SYDVKM. CDR3 length: 15 amino acids. Trimming left V 6 bases short and J 2 bases short, with 17 bases between. The CDR3 region has the DNA TGTGCCAGCAGCAGCACAGGGCAAGGGGCCTACGAGCAGTACTTC. Its translation is CASSSTGQGAYEQYF.

This clone was recorded once. The J gene is TRBJ2-7, the V gene TRBV28, with TRBD1 identical over 8 bases. Germline trimming cut 7 bases from V and 13 bases from J; bases unmatched to any gene: 9. The CDR3 length is 11 residues. Germline V lookup: CDR1 MDHEN, CDR2 SYDVKM. The DNA of the CDR3 is TGTGCCAGCACCCTGGACGGGACAGGTTACTTC. Translated, it gives CASTLDGTGYF.

The chain uses TRBV10-3 and TRBJ2-1; D perhaps matches TRBD1 (6 bases). Per germline, CDR1 ENHRY and CDR2 SYGVKD. The CDR3 loop spans 14 amino acids. V was pared by 5 bases and J by 5 bases, with 13 bases between. CDR3 sequence reads: CAISPTGMDNEQFF. In DNA, the CDR3 is TGTGCCATCAGTCCGACAGGCATGGACAATGAGCAGTTCTTC.

The chain has TRBV11-3 and TRBJ2-2, with 9 bases identical to TRBD1. Germline V gives CDR1 SGHNT, CDR2 YENEEA. The length of the CDR3 is 18 residues. V was pared by 1 base and J by 3 bases, with 9 bases of the junction left unmatched. The DNA for the CDR3 is TGTGCCAGCAGCTTAGGTCTGGGCACAGGGGGCGACACCGGGGAGCTGTTTTTT. It translates to CASSLGLGTGGDTGELFF.

The CDR3 protein is CATGGGSNQPQHF. The DNA for the CDR3 is TGTGCCACGGGTGGGGGGAGCAATCAGCCCCAGCATTTT. The V and J genes are TRBV28 and TRBJ1-5; possible D gene TRBD1, 5 bases. The germline V gene encodes CDR1 MDHEN and CDR2 SYDVKM. This CDR3 is 13 amino acids long. The germline V and J ends were trimmed by 10 bases and 1 base, with 11 bases remaining between them.

The chain joins TRBV19 to TRBJ2-2; D gene ambiguous. Germline V CDR1 and CDR2: LNHDA, SQIVND (reference sequence). Deletions cut 2 bases from V and 9 bases from J, with 13 bases between. The CDR3 covers 14 residues. In DNA form, the CDR3 reads TGTGCCAGTAGTATAAACAGTGAAGCCAGGGAGCTGTTTTTT. Amino acid sequence: CASSINSEARELFF.

This chain links TRBV11-3 with TRBJ2-7; TRBD1 matches 8 bases. CDR1 and CDR2 (germline): SGHNT, YENEEA. V lost 1 base and J lost 3; bases outside the gene matches: 2. CDR3 length: 14 residues. The CDR3 loop reads CASSLGQGIYEQYF. In DNA, the CDR3 is TGTGCCAGCAGCTTAGGACAGGGGATCTACGAGCAGTACTTC.

This chain uses TRBV6-5 with TRBJ2-1; 7 bases are a match to TRBD2. Germline V CDR1 and CDR2: MNHEY, SVGAGI. J was trimmed by 6 bases and V by 5 bases; bases with no gene match: 10. The CDR3 is made up of 15 amino acids. The CDR3 DNA reads as TGTGCCAGCAGTCACACGGGGGGTGGAGGCAATGAGCAGTTCTTC. It specifies CASSHTGGGGNEQFF.

The V gene is TRBV15, the J gene TRBJ1-2; 7 nucleotides align to TRBD1. V shed 0 bases and J 5 bases; nucleotides not matched to a gene: 6. The CDR3 length is 15 residues. Germline CDR1 LNHNV, CDR2 YYDKDF (reference sequence). CDR3 coding DNA: TGTGCCACCAGCAGAGATCCGGACAGGTTGTATGGCTACACCTTC. Its translation is CATSRDPDRLYGYTF.

The chain couples TRBV6-5 to TRBJ2-7, with 12 bases lining up with TRBD1. CDR1 is MNHEY and CDR2 is SVGAGI in the germline V gene. The CDR3 covers 14 residues. V lost 7 bases, J lost 4 bases, and 5 bases stayed unmatched. DNA of the CDR3: TGTGCCAGCATGCCGGGACAGGGGGCTTACGAGCAGTACTTC. Its protein is CASMPGQGAYEQYF.